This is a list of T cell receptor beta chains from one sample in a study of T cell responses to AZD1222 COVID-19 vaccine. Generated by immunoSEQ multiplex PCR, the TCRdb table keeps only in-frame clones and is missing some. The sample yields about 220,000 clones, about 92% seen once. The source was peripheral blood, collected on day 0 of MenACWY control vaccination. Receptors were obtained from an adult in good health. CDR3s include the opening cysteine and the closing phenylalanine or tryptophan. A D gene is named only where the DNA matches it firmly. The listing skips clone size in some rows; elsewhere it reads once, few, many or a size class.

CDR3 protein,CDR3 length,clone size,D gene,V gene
CASSLTGGEGYTF,13,once,TRBD1,TRBV28
CASRGDGYGYTF,12,.,.,TRBV6-5
CASSRPRGFKNIQYF,15,.,.,TRBV28
CASSYSMTGAVAEAFF,16,.,.,TRBV6-5
CASSPLAGTSTDTQYF,16,once,TRBD2,TRBV3-1/TRBV3-2
CASSLARTGGYKNIQYF,17,.,TRBD1,TRBV7-9
CASRYDRGVDEQFF,14,.,TRBD1,TRBV6-5
CASSLDRSAGRKETQYF,17,.,TRBD2,TRBV11-2
CASSSEPPNSPLHF,14,.,.,TRBV7-6
CSARGRDEAFF,11,few,.,TRBV20-1
CASSLGDRPYGYTF,14,once,TRBD1,TRBV5-6
CASSSHYGYTF,11,.,.,TRBV5-6
CAISEGLPGQTNEKLFF,17,.,TRBD1,TRBV10-3
CASTPWDSYEQYF,13,.,TRBD1,TRBV7-9
CASSYGQGFTGELFF,15,.,TRBD1,TRBV6-5
CASSPSGSSTDTQYF,15,once,.,TRBV5-4
CASSPGGGGLQFF,13,.,TRBD2,TRBV6-5
CASSYTAIGETQYF,14,.,.,TRBV6-5
CASRGMRGNEQFF,13,.,.,TRBV7-2
CASTQGGTGGWEQYF,15,.,TRBD1,TRBV6-6
CASSAQTSRNTEAFF,15,.,.,TRBV10-1
CASSPESYEQYF,12,.,.,TRBV6-5
CASSVDSRIGEQFF,14,.,.,TRBV10-2
CASSLGTSEQYF,12,.,.,TRBV12-3/TRBV12-4
CASSLSGTAFEAFF,14,once,TRBD1,TRBV27
CASSSVNRDRYIFF,14,.,.,TRBV7-2
CASSGTPLGVYGYTF,15,.,.,TRBV27